This T cell receptor beta chain was sequenced during a study of blood T cell repertoires in COVID-19. Per the authors' pipeline: Nucleated cell number was recorded as an estimate derived from reference gene primer amplification. Clones were sequenced by immunoSEQ multiplex PCR, and TCRdb holds only the in-frame ones, with some missing. Clone size and V and J calls were adopted from that table, with D and trimming inferred from the DNA. The top ten clones hold 8.5% to 10% of a sample with a few hundred thousand clones, roughly 90% of them seen once. Symptom resolution, clearance, or two negative PCRs marked the recovered donors of Cohort 3. This clone has just one count. Germline loops: CDR1 LGHDT, CDR2 YNNKEL (reference sequence). The CDR3 covers 14 residues. Between the trimmed V and J ends, which lost 4 bases and 5 bases, there was a span of 14 bases.

This chain links TRBV3-1 (or the pseudogene TRBV3-2) with TRBJ1-1; no clear D gene. This sequence was found in a woman younger than 35 who had recovered from COVID-19. The sequencing sample was made of PBMCs or T cells enriched from blood (not recorded which). For the CDR3, the DNA is TGTGCCAGCAGCCCAAGGACTGAGAAAACTGAAGCTTTCTTT. The encoded protein is CASSPRTEKTEAFF.